This is a list of T cell receptor beta chains from one sample in a study of shared clonotypes between healthy human individuals. Assay: immunoSEQ multiplex PCR; the TCRdb copy retains only in-frame clones and omits some. In the table there are 2.3 million or so clones, over 90% of which are singletons. Input material: naive CD4+ T cells from PBMCs. These receptor sequences come from a man aged 18 to 29 in good health. Some clones in this sample may be carry-over from other donors' samples. The CDR3 runs from the conserved cysteine through the conserved F or W. The D gene is left open where the match is weak.

d_call j_call v_call cdr3_aa
NA TRBJ2-7 TRBV2 CASAREISQQYF
TRBD2 TRBJ2-2 TRBV9 CASSHTFGGYTGELFF
TRBD2 TRBJ2-5 TRBV19 CASSAYSGGQETQYF
TRBD2 TRBJ2-2 TRBV5-1 CASSLATLAGGVAGELFF
NA TRBJ1-1 TRBV20-1 CSARQDSEAFF
NA TRBJ2-3 TRBV7-2 CASSLLSADTDTQYF
NA TRBJ2-1 TRBV5-1 CASSAGLTDEQFF
NA TRBJ1-5 TRBV28 CASSSPQMSNQPQHF
NA TRBJ2-7 TRBV5-6 CASSATPQGYEQYF
NA TRBJ2-6 TRBV19 CASSIQALAGANVLTF
NA TRBJ2-5 TRBV9 CASSGNRENQETQYF
NA TRBJ2-3 TRBV4-1 CASSQGAAGLTHTDTQYF
TRBD2 TRBJ2-5 TRBV7-9 CASSTYSGRMETQYF
TRBD1 TRBJ2-2 TRBV6-5 CASNPGQTRAGELFF
NA TRBJ1-2 TRBV2 CASSSGGYGYTF
NA TRBJ2-3 TRBV9 CASSTSGTSTDTQYF
TRBD1 TRBJ1-6 TRBV30 CAWRGTGEAPLHF
NA TRBJ2-5 TRBV7-9 CASSRKDWYQETQYF
NA TRBJ2-7 TRBV12-2 CASRLALQAALRYEQYF
NA TRBJ2-2 TRBV11-2 CASSLIVASDTGELFF
NA TRBJ2-7 TRBV6-1 CASRGQRGSYEQYF
TRBD2 TRBJ2-1 TRBV6-5 CASSYRGLAGNEQFF
NA TRBJ1-2 TRBV6-1 CASSRAGVYGYTF
NA TRBJ2-6 TRBV27 CASYPRGSGANVLTF
NA TRBJ2-5 TRBV5-1 CASSLFGGPETQYF
TRBD2 TRBJ2-3 TRBV7-7 CASSLRAGVDTDTQYF
NA TRBJ2-3 TRBV2 CACSVLGTDTQYF
NA TRBJ2-2 TRBV7-7 CASSLTPIAPNTGELFF
NA TRBJ2-6 TRBV4-1 CASSHPRGSNSGANVLTF
NA TRBJ1-1 TRBV29-1 CSVYSGTEAFF
TRBD2 TRBJ2-3 TRBV7-2 CASSSGLARTDTQYF
NA TRBJ2-7 TRBV7-2 CASSLDHSYEQYF
NA TRBJ1-2 TRBV5-1 CASSRSEGLNYGYTF
TRBD2 TRBJ2-2 TRBV11-1 CASSLGGSGRGSGELFF
NA TRBJ2-7 TRBV2 CASGTPGQLYEQYF
NA TRBJ1-2 TRBV27 CASSRWDGRDYGYTF
NA TRBJ2-5 TRBV28 CASSLGREETQYF
NA TRBJ1-5 TRBV28 CASSPLRVNQPQHF
NA TRBJ2-7 TRBV7-6 CASSLAGEQYF
NA TRBJ2-7 TRBV7-6 CASSLDRGGSYEQYF
NA TRBJ1-2 TRBV9 CASSTPAGNYGYTF
NA TRBJ2-7 TRBV7-2 CASSTRVSHEQYF
TRBD1 TRBJ1-3 TRBV19 CASSIALDRVNTIYF
TRBD2 TRBJ2-1 TRBV6-6 CAIAKGLAGVNEQFF
TRBD1 TRBJ2-3 TRBV29-1 CSVLDRGETDTQYF
TRBD2 TRBJ2-1 TRBV7-2 CASSSGTTYYNEQFF
TRBD1 TRBJ1-2 TRBV5-4 CASSWTGGGGYTF
NA TRBJ2-5 TRBV27 CASSLSWSGKETQYF
TRBD1 TRBJ2-7 TRBV28 CASSLTGMKSYEQYF
TRBD2 TRBJ2-7 TRBV30 CAGLLASGFSYEQYF
NA TRBJ2-1 TRBV5-1 CASSLDYYNEQFF
NA TRBJ2-7 TRBV5-1 CASSLGAEALGEQYF
NA TRBJ2-1 TRBV5-4 CASSLAGLWSSYNEQFF
NA TRBJ2-3 TRBV30 CAWTAGQSSGDTQYF
NA TRBJ2-3 TRBV28 CASSFTAADTQYF